This TCR beta chain was identified during a study of cytomegalovirus exposure and HLA in healthy donors. Across the whole study: Among the approximately 400 genotyped donors, just over 80% were placed in the Caucasian-associated ancestry cluster. Study observations and caveats: Reports described diagnosis of cytomegalovirus status by the classifier as highly specific and sensitive. A missense variant in DCLRE1C was later tied to TCR beta V- and J-gene trimming.

Concerning this clone: The antigen is unknown. The identical CDR3 is also encoded by other nucleotide sequences in the sample.

Trimming took 3 bases from V and 0 from J; bases not matched to a gene: 6. There are 17 residues in the CDR3. Germline CDR1 MDHEN, CDR2 SYDVKM. Primers for the PCR totalled 60 Vbeta and 13 Jbeta. Assay: immunoSEQ multiplex PCR; the TCRdb copy retains only in-frame clones and omits some. In the table there are 110,000 to 150,000 clones, roughly 79% of which are singletons. This chain links TRBV28 with TRBJ2-4; TRBD2 matches at 9 bases. The specimen sequenced was PBMCs. This TCR derives from a middle-aged woman in good health and CMV-seronegative. As DNA, the CDR3 is TGTGCCAGCAGTTTTTGGCGGGAGGGGTTAGCCAAAAACATTCAGTACTTC. Translating it yields CASSFWREGLAKNIQYF.